The subject of this entry is one T cell receptor beta chain. Its antigen is not identified. Every donor was a Caucasian adult from Nashville, Tennessee. The split of CD4+ cells yielded CD45RA+ naive and CD45RA-negative memory subsets. The data derive from a study of shared clonotypes between healthy human individuals. Broader study findings: Unshared clonotypes carried lower generation probabilities than those common to all four donors.

Produced via immunoSEQ multiplex PCR; TCRdb's table is partial and in-frame only. The sample includes more than 2 million clones, roughly 94% seen only once; the top ten take 0.13%. The clonotype was recovered from a man between 18 and 35 years old in good health. The sequencing input was naive CD4+ T cells sorted from blood. The subset: CD45RA+ positively selected.

The CDR3 bases are TGTGCCAGCAGTTACTCAACTAGCGGGGGCCCAGATACGCAGTATTTT. It encodes CASSYSTSGGPDTQYF. The chain couples TRBV6-5 to TRBJ2-3; 11 positions agree with TRBD2. CDR1 and CDR2 from the germline V gene are MNHEY and SVGAGI. With V trimmed by 0 bases and J by 4 bases, 3 bases remained unmatched. The CDR3 sequence is 16 residues long.